This T cell receptor (beta chain) was identified during a study of cytomegalovirus exposure and HLA in healthy donors. Background on the study: Earlier results showed approximately 120 million unique TCR beta sequences derived from some 190 million T cells.

The PCR had 60 Vbeta and 13 Jbeta primers. Clones were sequenced by immunoSEQ multiplex PCR, and TCRdb holds only the in-frame ones, with some missing. The table has about 170,000 clones, 73% seen once. Healthy donors of bone marrow made up the group. The study, taken as a whole, reports: Reports indicate that TCR beta sequences accurately predicted the HLA-A and HLA-B alleles of most subjects. The authors later linked a missense DCLRE1C variant to TCR beta V- and J-gene trimming.

Germline trimming cut 5 bases from V and 4 bases from J; bases unmatched to any gene: 13. The germline V gene has CDR1 SGHRS and CDR2 YFSETQ. The length of the CDR3 is 16 residues. Turning to this clone: Antigen: not known.

Sequencing used PBMCs. The receptor was derived from a woman aged 18-29 years in good health and CMV-seropositive. The V gene is TRBV5-1, the J gene TRBJ1-1, with 8 bases lining up with TRBD1. CDR3 coding DNA: TGCGCCAGCAGTCAGGGGGCGACTATTTCAGGCACTGAAGCTTTCTTT. This codes for CASSQGATISGTEAFF. Together with reference TRBV5-1 and TRBJ1-1, the CDR3 gives the full variable domain: KAGVTQTPRYLIKTRGQQVTLSCSPISGHRSVSWYQQTPGQGLQFLFEYFSETQRNKGNFPGRFSGRQFSNSRSEMNVSTLELGDSALYLCASSQGATISGTEAFFGQGTRLTVV.